This T cell receptor (beta chain) was identified in a study of T cells in Graves' hyperthyroidism and ophthalmopathy. Whole-study results and caveats: Ophthalmopathy onset followed model prediction by a median about 6.9 months.

This clonotype was seen a handful of times. No antigen is known for it. TCR beta CDR3 sequences were amplified from RNA transcripts. RT-PCR in the first round (using the HTBI primer set) targeted the TCR CDR3. TCRdb analysed the multiplex PCR reads with MiXCR anew, one entry per CDR3 protein. The sample has 560,000 or so distinct CDR3 sequences, roughly 50% seen once; the top ten hold just over 8%. It was considered stable Graves' hyperthyroidism when ophthalmopathy did not progress within 18 months. Investigators excluded patients with uncontrolled infection, other autoimmune disease, pregnancy or lactation. V shed 2 bases and J shed 3 bases, with 14 bases lying between them. The CDR3 is 15 amino acids. Germline CDR1 and CDR2: SGHRS and YFSETQ.

The clonotype originates from a young woman with Graves' hyperthyroidism. Material for sequencing was peripheral blood or thyroid tissue (not recorded which). The V call is TRBV5-1, the J call TRBJ1-2, with D perhaps TRBD1 (6 bases). The CDR3 loop reads CASSFTGPNDYGYTF. In DNA form, the CDR3 reads TGCGCCAGCAGCTTCACAGGGCCTAATGACTATGGCTACACCTTC.